Presented here are 25 T cell receptor beta chains from one specimen sequenced in a study of graft-versus-host responses after intestinal transplantation. The antigens of these receptors remain unknown. Clones were read by immunoSEQ multiplex PCR, and TCRdb kept only the in-frame ones, dropping some. The sample includes more than 80,000 clones, around 86% of them seen just once. The sample in question was unstimulated CD8+ T cells sorted from spleen or lymph node cells, obtained before intestinal transplant. The source is a human donor who received an intestinal transplant.

V usage is TRBV19 and J usage is TRBJ2-2; 8 bases map to TRBD2. The CDR3 loop spans 16 amino acids. CDR1 is LNHDA and CDR2 is SQIVND in the germline V gene (reference sequence). The V gene end was trimmed by 3 bases and the J gene end by 5 bases; junction bases not matched to a gene: 8. The CDR3 loop is CASSILGGGITGELFF. The CDR3 nucleotides are TGTGCCAGTAGTATTCTTGGCGGGGGGATTACCGGGGAGCTGTTTTTT.

The CDR3 DNA reads as TGTGCCAGTAGTATAGCGGGAGGGAACACCGGGGAGCTGTTTTTT. Its translation: CASSIAGGNTGELFF. V gene TRBV19 combines with J gene TRBJ2-2, with 7 nucleotides matching TRBD2. The germline gives CDR1 LNHDA, CDR2 SQIVND (reference sequence). Germline trimming cut 1 base from V and 1 base from J; bases unmatched to any gene: 0. There are 15 residues in the CDR3.

The chain couples TRBV6-5 to TRBJ1-6; 8 positions match TRBD1. CDR1 and CDR2 from the germline V gene are MNHEY and SVGAGI. J gave up 4 bases and V 10 bases, and 3 bases lay outside the gene matches. The CDR3 consists of 13 residues. The CDR3: CAIGQGYNSPLHF. The CDR3 DNA follows: TGTGCCATCGGACAGGGTTATAATTCACCCCTCCACTTT.

The chain has TRBV6-1 and TRBJ1-2, with 8 bases matching TRBD1. V gave up 6 bases and J gave up 4 bases; unmatched junction bases: 4. Per the germline V gene, CDR1 is MNHNS and CDR2 is SASEGT. The CDR3 covers 13 residues. The CDR3 loop reads CASSSGQGYGYTF. In DNA, the CDR3 is TGTGCCAGCAGCTCAGGACAGGGCTATGGCTACACCTTC.

This rearrangement joins TRBV27 to TRBJ2-7; 7 nucleotides line up with TRBD2. The junction had 5 bases not matched to a gene; V was cut back by 2 bases and J by 7 bases. Germline values: CDR1 MNHEY, CDR2 SMNVEV (reference sequence). CDR3 length: 13 residues. The DNA of the CDR3 is TGTGCCAGCAGTTTAATGGGAGGGCGGGAGCAGTACTTC. Protein: CASSLMGGREQYF.

CDR3 in DNA: TGTGCCACGGACAGGGGCCATACTAGTCCCTACGGGGAGCTGTTTTTT. It codes for CATDRGHTSPYGELFF. The chain uses TRBV19 and TRBJ2-2; 9 positions match TRBD1. Germline CDR1 LNHDA, CDR2 SQIVND (reference sequence). V was pared by 10 bases and J by 7 bases, with 16 bases of the junction left unmatched. The CDR3 loop spans 16 amino acids. Filled out from reference TRBV19 and TRBJ2-2, the complete variable domain reads DGGITQSPKYLFRKEGQNVTLSCEQNLNHDAMYWYRQDPGQGLRLIYYSQIVNDFQKGDIAEGYSVSREKKESFPLTVTSAQKNPTAFYLCATDRGHTSPYGELFFGEGSRLTVL.

The chain couples TRBV7-9 to TRBJ2-2; possibly TRBD1 or TRBD2 for D (5 bases each). CDR3 length equals 15 residues. Germline lookup yields CDR1 SEHNR and CDR2 FQNEAQ (reference sequence). The V and J ends lost 5 bases and 3 bases respectively, with 13 bases between them. The CDR3 sequence: CASSPALGDTGELFF. The CDR3 DNA sequence: TGTGCCAGCAGCCCTGCGCTGGGGGACACCGGGGAGCTGTTTTTT.

The J gene is TRBJ1-1, the V gene TRBV5-4; a weak D match, TRBD1 (6 bases). Germline lookup yields CDR1 SGHNT and CDR2 YYREEE (reference sequence). This CDR3 is built from 15 residues. Deletions cut 0 bases from V and 3 bases from J, with 12 bases between. The DNA of the CDR3 is TGTGCCAGCAGCTTGGGGGCGGGGGCTCACACTGAAGCTTTCTTT. Its protein product is CASSLGAGAHTEAFF.

The V call is TRBV7-2, the J call TRBJ2-2, with a weak D call TRBD2 (5 bases). In germline, CDR1 is SGHTA, CDR2 FQGNSA. The CDR3 extends over 14 amino acids. The V gene lost 1 base and the J gene lost 2 bases, with 5 bases spanning the gap. The CDR3 reads CASSLGTNTGELFF. The CDR3 region has the DNA TGTGCCAGCAGCTTAGGGACTAACACCGGGGAGCTGTTTTTT.

This clone occurred once. The V call is TRBV6-6, the J call TRBJ2-5, with D unresolved. The germline V and J ends were trimmed by 4 bases and 5 bases, with 8 bases remaining between them. Germline CDR1 is MNHNY and CDR2 is SVGAGI (reference sequence). The CDR3 covers 12 residues. As DNA, the CDR3 is TGTGCCAGCAGTTGGAGTAGGGAGACCCAGTACTTC. As protein: CASSWSRETQYF.

J is TRBJ1-2 and V is TRBV6-1; possibly TRBD1 for D (5 bases). This CDR3 is 15 amino acids long. Germline CDR1 and CDR2: MNHNS and SASEGT. V was cut by 3 bases and J by 3 bases, with 14 bases left in between. DNA of the CDR3: TGTGCCAGCAGTGAGGGGGAGTATTATTACTATGGCTACACCTTC. Translated, it gives CASSEGEYYYYGYTF.

The chain uses TRBV19 and TRBJ2-5; 11 bases align to TRBD2. Germline-derived CDR1 and CDR2 are LNHDA and SQIVND (reference sequence). The V segment lost 5 bases and the J segment 4 bases; nucleotides outside the gene matches: 6. CDR3 length equals 15 residues. CDR3 nucleotides: TGTGCCAGTAGTGTTAGCGGGGGGGCCTTAGAGACCCAGTACTTC. Translating it yields CASSVSGGALETQYF.

This sequence joins TRBV11-2 and TRBJ2-2, with D perhaps matching TRBD1 or TRBD2 (7 bases each). CDR3 length: 18 amino acids. Trimming shortened V by 2 bases and J by 0 bases, and 16 bases separated the two germline ends. Germline CDR1 reads SGHAT; CDR2 reads FQNNGV. For the CDR3, the DNA is TGTGCCAGCAGCTTAAGTTGGGAGGGGACAGCGAACACCGGGGAGCTGTTTTTT. Protein product: CASSLSWEGTANTGELFF. The full variable domain, with the rest looked up from reference TRBV11-2 and TRBJ2-2, is EAGVAQSPRYKIIEKRQSVAFWCNPISGHATLYWYQQILGQGPKLLIQFQNNGVVDDSQLPKDRFSAERLKGVDSTLKIQPAKLEDSAVYLCASSLSWEGTANTGELFFGEGSRLTVL.

The V gene is TRBV9, the J gene TRBJ1-2; TRBD1 agrees at 9 bases. V dropped 0 bases and J dropped 5; count of bases not matched to a gene: 5. CDR1 SGDLS and CDR2 YYNGEE come from the germline V gene. CDR3 size: 15 residues. CDR3 nucleotides: TGTGCCAGCAGCGTAGACCCGGGACAGGGATATGGCTACACCTTC. Its protein product is CASSVDPGQGYGYTF.

This clone was recorded only once. The chain links TRBV5-6 to TRBJ2-7; 8 nucleotides align to TRBD1. Germline values: CDR1 SGHDT, CDR2 YYEEEE. Trimming took 0 bases from V and 2 from J; bases not matched to a gene: 4. The CDR3 is made up of 15 amino acids. CDR3 loop: CASSLAGGQPYEQYF. The CDR3 DNA sequence: TGTGCCAGCAGCTTGGCAGGGGGCCAACCCTACGAGCAGTACTTC.

J is TRBJ2-7 and V is TRBV5-6; weak D call: TRBD1 (6 bases). CDR1 is SGHDT and CDR2 is YYEEEE in the germline V gene. CDR3 size: 12 residues. Trimming stripped 5 bases from V and 6 bases from J, with 12 bases between. CDR3 loop: CASSPTGLEQYF. DNA for the CDR3: TGTGCCAGCAGTCCGACAGGCCTCGAGCAGTACTTC.

The V call is TRBV2, the J call TRBJ1-5, with TRBD1 as a possible D gene (5 bases). V was shortened by 6 bases and J by 5 bases, with 11 bases between the two germline ends. CDR3 length: 13 amino acids. The germline CDR1 and CDR2 sequences are SNHLY and FYNNEI. CDR3 sequence (DNA): TGTGCCAGCAGGGGGACTTTCTATCAGCCCCAGCATTTT. It encodes CASRGTFYQPQHF. Filled out from reference TRBV2 and TRBJ1-5, the complete variable domain reads EPEVTQTPSHQVTQMGQEVILRCVPISNHLYFYWYRQILGQKVEFLVSFYNNEISEKSEIFDDQFSVERPDGSNFTLKIRSTKLEDSAMYFCASRGTFYQPQHFGDGTRLSIL.

The chain carries TRBV4-1 and TRBJ1-5, with 9 bases fitting TRBD1. The CDR3 is 15 amino acids. The junction had 7 bases not matched to a gene; V was cut back by 4 bases and J by 6 bases. The V gene's germline CDR1 is MGHRA and CDR2 YSYEKL. In DNA, the CDR3 is TGCGCCAGCAGCCTTGCACAGGGGGCTAGTCAGCCCCAGCATTTT. It is translated as CASSLAQGASQPQHF.

On this clone: This CDR3 is also generated by other DNA sequences in the sample. The chain carries TRBV5-1 and TRBJ1-1; D unclear. Between the trimmed V and J ends, which lost 0 bases and 2 bases, there was a span of 5 bases. This CDR3 has 13 residues. Germline CDR1 reads SGHRS; CDR2 reads YFSETQ. The CDR3 DNA follows: TGCGCCAGCAGCTTGGAGGGAAACACTGAAGCTTTCTTT. As protein: CASSLEGNTEAFF. Drawing the rest from reference TRBV5-1 and TRBJ1-1, the complete variable domain is KAGVTQTPRYLIKTRGQQVTLSCSPISGHRSVSWYQQTPGQGLQFLFEYFSETQRNKGNFPGRFSGRQFSNSRSEMNVSTLELGDSALYLCASSLEGNTEAFFGQGTRLTVV.

The table lists this clone with a few counts. The V and J genes are TRBV10-2 and TRBJ2-5, with D unresolved. Trimming stripped 6 bases from V and 1 base from J, with 15 bases between. CDR3 length: 15 residues. The germline CDR1 and CDR2 sequences are WSHSY and SAAADI. The chain's CDR3 is CASRVGNGFQETQYF. Here the CDR3 DNA reads TGCGCCAGCAGAGTAGGGAACGGATTCCAAGAGACCCAGTACTTC.

This clone showed up just once. Relative to the germline gene, one junction end is altered; a read error may explain this. The V call is TRBV7-9, the J call TRBJ1-2; D may be TRBD1 (5 bases). The CDR3 consists of 15 residues. The germline V gene encodes CDR1 SEHNR and CDR2 FQNEAQ (reference sequence). The CDR3 loop is CASSLVGEEYYGHTF. DNA for the CDR3: TGTGCCAGCAGCTTAGTAGGGGAAGAGTACTATGGCCACACCTTC.

This rearrangement joins TRBV7-6 to TRBJ2-7; D possibly corresponds to TRBD1 (5 bases). The CDR3 spans 13 residues. The germline V gene encodes CDR1 SGHVS and CDR2 FNYEAQ. The germline V and J ends were trimmed by 1 base and 3 bases, with 7 bases remaining between them. The CDR3 here is CASSLEQDYEQYF. The CDR3 nucleotides read TGTGCCAGCAGCTTAGAACAGGACTACGAGCAGTACTTC.

The chain employs TRBV7-3 and TRBJ1-3, with TRBD1 matching over 9 bases. This CDR3 is 15 amino acids long. V was clipped by 5 bases and J by 4 bases; unmatched bases: 6. Per the germline V gene, CDR1 is SGHTA and CDR2 is FQGTGA. This chain's CDR3 is CASSLPTGGGNTIYF. The CDR3 DNA reads TGTGCCAGCAGCCTCCCGACAGGGGGGGGAAACACCATATATTTT.

The chain combines TRBV2 with TRBJ2-1; the match to TRBD2 covers 10 bases. CDR3 length: 21 residues. Germline lookup yields CDR1 SNHLY and CDR2 FYNNEI. V lost 0 bases, J lost 4 bases, and 18 bases stayed unmatched. The CDR3 loop reads CASSEARGDRASGSSYNEQFF. Here the CDR3 DNA reads TGTGCCAGCAGTGAAGCGAGGGGCGACAGGGCTAGCGGGAGTTCGTACAATGAGCAGTTCTTC.

This chain uses TRBV25-1 with TRBJ1-1; 10 nucleotides line up with TRBD1. In germline, CDR1 is MGHDK, CDR2 SYGVNS. CDR3 size: 15 residues. The V gene end was trimmed by 4 bases and the J gene end by 4 bases; junction bases not matched to a gene: 6. The CDR3 nucleotides read TGTGCCAGCAGTGCCCCCCGGACAGGGGGCACTGAAGCTTTCTTT. Amino acid sequence: CASSAPRTGGTEAFF. Looking up the rest from reference TRBV25-1 and TRBJ1-1 gives the full variable domain: EADIYQTPRYLVIGTGKKITLECSQTMGHDKMYWYQQDPGMELHLIHYSYGVNSTEKGDLSSESTVSRIRTEHFPLTLESARPSHTSQYLCASSAPRTGGTEAFFGQGTRLTVV.